Included here is one T cell receptor (beta chain) sequence, with context. Antigen: not known. Primers for the PCR totalled 60 Vbeta and 13 Jbeta. The repertoire was sequenced with immunoSEQ multiplex PCR; TCRdb's copy has only in-frame clones and lacks some. Found here are around 170,000 clones, approximately 79% of them singletons; the top ten hold around 0.74%. The data were obtained in a study of cytomegalovirus exposure and HLA in healthy donors. Whole-study context: In terms of ancestry, the Caucasian-associated cluster contained roughly 81% of the roughly 400 genotyped donors.

Germline CDR1 reads KGHSH; CDR2 reads LQKENI. Losses at the gene ends were 6 bases for V and 2 bases for J; bases not matched to a gene: 8. This CDR3 region has 15 residues. Broader study findings: With further analysis later on, most CMV-associated TCR beta chains appeared HLA-restricted. Later analysis associated a missense DCLRE1C variant with TCR beta V- and J-gene trimming. Immune exposure data for these donors was limited to CMV serostatus.

Sequencing used PBMCs. This receptor was taken from a woman aged 40 to 50 in good health and CMV-seronegative. The rearrangement links TRBV18 to TRBJ1-1; TRBD1 matches 8 bases. The CDR3: CASSRQGSANTEAFF. The DNA for the CDR3 is TGTGCCAGCTCCAGACAGGGGTCGGCTAACACTGAAGCTTTCTTT.